This T cell receptor (beta chain) was sequenced in a study of T cell repertoires in cytomegalovirus infection. The overall study: The public TCR beta signatures pointed to both CMV infection and matching HLA type.

Via MiXCR, TCRdb re-called the reads, giving one row per CDR3 protein. The sample records around 350,000 distinct CDR3 sequences, 18% being singletons. Study-wide results and limits: Carriers of CMV plus the relevant HLA were identified by cumulative public TCR beta family frequency. Ex vivo responses were dominated by HLA-C-restricted CMV-specific TCR beta clonotypes.

This CDR3 region has 12 residues. Trimming took 3 bases from V and 10 from J, leaving 11 bases between them. CDR1 and CDR2 from the germline V gene are MNHEY and SMNVEV (reference sequence). This clonotype was detected many times. Its matching antigen is unknown. This TCR derives from a human donor in good health (CMV status not recorded). Some clones in this sample may be carry-over from other donors' samples. The chain recombines TRBV27 with TRBJ2-3; D remains unclear. Sequences were obtained from PBMCs. Here the CDR3 reads CASSFLPPAQYF. In DNA, the CDR3 is TGTGCCAGCAGTTTCCTTCCCCCCGCGCAGTATTTT.